Described below is a single TCR beta chain sequence and its context. This clone is deemed medium-sized (0.01 to 0.1%). Its recognized antigen is unknown. Nothing much larger sits one base from this clone, and base qualities are not available. The data were taken from a study of metastatic and nonmetastatic thyroid tumors (dated by TCRdb to the early 2020s). Notes on the research overall: Repertoires from peripheral blood and from tumor or nodule tissue samples of malignant and benign thyroid patients were compared.

The germline V gene gives CDR1 as MDHEN and CDR2 as SYDVKM. V is pared back by 2 bases and J by 1 base, with 6 bases lying between the germline termini. Counted from cysteine to phenylalanine, this CDR3 has 14 amino acids. The DNA shown is the 42-base CDR3, in frame from base 1. Library preparation was by PCR. Instrument on record: Illumina HiSeq 4000. High-throughput sequencing was used to profile the TCR beta-chain CDR3 region of each patient. Per the authors' processing: CDR3 differences across clinicopathological groups were used to build a classifier for discriminating distant-metastatic papillary thyroid cancer patients. The Shannon index was used to measure repertoire diversity, and the Morisita-Horn index was used to measure how similar tumor and blood repertoires were. TCRdb handled the public reads itself, with Q25 trimming in fastp and clone calling in MiXCR, and kept productive beta chains. TCRdb, not the authors, supplied the V and J calls. This sample lists some 10,000 clones; over 9.5% were detected once. The biggest ten clones account for 7.5% to 8% of the sample.

Study-wide conclusions, independent of this receptor: In both blood and tumor samples, malignant tumors were reported to have significantly higher TCR beta diversity than benign nodules.

No patient had received any treatment before thyroid surgery. Using T-cell receptor beta sequencing, the study looked back at clinical samples from patients collected from about 2011 to 2019. The rearrangement joined TRBV28 to TRBJ2-1; a tentative D match to TRBD2 spans 5 bases. The origin of this receptor is a female donor with papillary thyroid cancer or a benign thyroid nodule (not recorded which). Some clones in this sample may be carry-over from other donors' samples. Source material: tumor tissue. The DNA sequence is TGTGCCAGCAGTTTACGGGGATCCTACAATGAGCAGTTCTTC. This sequence encodes CASSLRGSYNEQFF.